What follows describes a single T cell receptor beta chain. What it binds is not known. The data were obtained in a study of T cell responses to AZD1222 COVID-19 vaccine. Clones were read by immunoSEQ multiplex PCR, and TCRdb kept only the in-frame ones, dropping some. This table holds around 130,000 clones, approximately 86% found once. Findings and limits, study-wide: At study baseline, merely over 5 AZD1222 recipients were seropositive. Every sample of the repertoires postdated the peak T cell response.

This CDR3 spans 14 amino acids. Trimming pared 2 bases from V and 8 bases from J, leaving 12 bases between. Germline V gene data show CDR1 as SEHNR and CDR2 as FQNEAQ (reference sequence). The TCR sequence derives from an adult who received the AZD1222 COVID-19 vaccine. The chain uses TRBV7-9 and TRBJ1-4; D may be TRBD1 (6 bases). Sequencing was performed on peripheral blood, taken 28 days after the second AZD1222 dose. The CDR3 bases are TGTGCCAGCAGCTTATTACAGGGTAACGAAAAACTGTTTTTT. Residues: CASSLLQGNEKLFF.